One sample yielded the 8 T cell receptor beta chains listed below, sequenced in a study of blood T cells in healthy people across ages. A J-beta primer mix and a sample-barcoded 5' primer were used in a second PCR of about 7 to 12 cycles. TCRdb reprocessed the 5' RACE reads via MiXCR and lists one record per CDR3 protein. The sample carries about 640,000 distinct CDR3 sequences, approximately 30% recorded once. Source material: blood. The receptors shown here come from a woman older than 75 in good health.

The rearrangement links TRBV6-5 to TRBJ2-3, with 7 bases matching TRBD2. Germline lookup yields CDR1 MNHEY and CDR2 SVGAGI. This CDR3 is built from 15 residues. J lost 6 bases, V lost 5 bases, and 11 bases had no gene match. For the CDR3, the DNA is TGTGCCAGCAGTGCACGTGCGGGGGTGGCGGATACGCAGTATTTT. Translation: CASSARAGVADTQYF.

The chain joins TRBV19 to TRBJ2-3; the match to TRBD2 covers 9 bases. Germline CDR1 is LNHDA and CDR2 is SQIVND (reference sequence). The CDR3 spans 16 residues. Trimming at V came to 4 bases and at J to 6 bases, leaving 11 bases not matched to a gene. In DNA, the CDR3 is TGTGCCAGTAGTAGAATGATTCCTGCGGGGGGGGATACGCAGTATTTT. Amino acid sequence: CASSRMIPAGGDTQYF.

V usage is TRBV4-2 and J usage is TRBJ1-1; 7 nucleotides agree with TRBD1. CDR1 and CDR2 (germline): LGHNA, YNFKEQ. The CDR3 has 14 residues. V was clipped by 4 bases and J by 4 bases; unmatched bases: 6. The CDR3 DNA reads TGTGCCAGCAGCCGCGGGACAGCCTCCACTGAAGCTTTCTTT. Amino acid sequence: CASSRGTASTEAFF.

This clonotype came up many times. The chain has TRBV6-1 and TRBJ2-3; 9 bases map to TRBD1. The CDR3 totals 15 residues. The V gene end was trimmed by 7 bases and the J gene end by 3 bases; junction bases not matched to a gene: 8. Per the germline V gene, CDR1 is MNHNS and CDR2 is SASEGT. The CDR3 coding sequence is TGTGCCAGCACAAACAGGGGGCTTTTGACAGATACGCAGTATTTT. This gives the protein CASTNRGLLTDTQYF.

The sample holds many counts of this clonotype. This sequence joins TRBV7-2 and TRBJ2-5, with D uncertain. The CDR3 length is 12 residues. The germline V gene encodes CDR1 SGHTA and CDR2 FQGNSA. V was cut by 4 bases and J by 5 bases, with 8 bases left in between. The CDR3 here is CASSWGLETQYF. CDR3 nucleotide sequence: TGTGCCAGCAGCTGGGGTTTGGAGACCCAGTACTTC. Together with reference TRBV7-2 and TRBJ2-5, the CDR3 gives the full variable domain: GAGVSQSPSNKVTEKGKDVELRCDPISGHTALYWYRQSLGQGLEFLIYFQGNSAPDKSGLPSDRFSAERTGGSVSTLTIQRTQQEDSAVYLCASSWGLETQYFGPGTRLLVL.

In its sample, this clonotype was seen a few times. A much larger clonotype is one base distant, so this may be a read error. The genes are TRBV20-1 and TRBJ2-1; 7 nucleotides align to TRBD2. The J call may not be correct, given that the DNA end is closer to TRBJ2-7. CDR3 length: 12 residues. Germline CDR1 is DFQATT and CDR2 is SNEGSKA (reference sequence). CDR3 nucleotide sequence: TGCAGTGCCGGGACTACCTACAATGAGCAGTACTTC. Translation gives CSAGTTYNEQYF.

This clonotype has at least ten counts. This chain links TRBV7-2 with TRBJ2-5, with a possible D match to TRBD2 (7 bases). With 5 bases removed from V and 5 bases from J, the gap between germline ends came to 18 bases. Germline lookup yields CDR1 SGHTA and CDR2 FQGNSA. This CDR3 is built from 15 residues. Here the CDR3 reads CASSRSGGGHETQYF. As DNA, the CDR3 is TGTGCCAGCAGCCGCAGTGGGGGGGGGCACGAGACCCAGTACTTC.

This clonotype was counted at least ten times. This chain connects TRBV7-3 to TRBJ2-3; 7 bases map to TRBD2. V gave up 3 bases and J gave up 2 bases; unmatched junction bases: 5. CDR3 size: 15 residues. CDR1 and CDR2 (germline): SGHTA, FQGTGA. In DNA, the CDR3 is TGTGCCAGCAGCTTTCCAGCGGGGCACACAGATACGCAGTATTTT. It encodes CASSFPAGHTDTQYF.